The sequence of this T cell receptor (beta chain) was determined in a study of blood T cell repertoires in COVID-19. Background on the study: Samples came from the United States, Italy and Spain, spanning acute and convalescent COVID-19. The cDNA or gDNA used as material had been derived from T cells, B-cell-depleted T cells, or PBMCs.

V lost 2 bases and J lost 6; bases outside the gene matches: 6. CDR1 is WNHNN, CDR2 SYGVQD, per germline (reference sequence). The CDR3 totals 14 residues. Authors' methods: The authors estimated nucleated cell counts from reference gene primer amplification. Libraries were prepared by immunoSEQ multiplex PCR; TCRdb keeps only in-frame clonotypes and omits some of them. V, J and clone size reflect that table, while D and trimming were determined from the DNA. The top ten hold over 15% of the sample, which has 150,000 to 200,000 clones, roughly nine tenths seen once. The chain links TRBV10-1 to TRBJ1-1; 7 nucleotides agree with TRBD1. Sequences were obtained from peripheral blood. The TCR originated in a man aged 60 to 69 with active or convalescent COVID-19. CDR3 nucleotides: TGCGCCAGCAGTGAGACAGGGGTATGGGCTGAAGCTTTCTTT. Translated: CASSETGVWAEAFF.